This T cell receptor beta chain was identified in a study of blood T cell repertoires in COVID-19. The wider study: Acute and convalescent COVID-19 samples came from the United States, Italy and Spain. T cells, B-cell-depleted T cells, or PBMCs supplied cDNA or gDNA.

V lost 4 bases to trimming and J lost 2 bases; unmatched junction nucleotides: 11. The germline gives CDR1 MNHEY, CDR2 SMNVEV (reference sequence). The CDR3 has 17 amino acids. Source study methods: Amplification with reference gene primers provided the estimates of nucleated cell counts. Sequenced by immunoSEQ multiplex PCR; TCRdb stores in-frame clones only, minus some. Clone size and the V and J calls come from that table; the DNA yielded D and trimming. The table has around 92,000 clones, roughly nine tenths seen once. The sequence was collected from a woman older than 75 with active COVID-19. This chain uses TRBV27 with TRBJ2-5; 9 bases are shared with TRBD2. The sample was peripheral blood. The CDR3 DNA reads as TGTGCCAGCAGTTCCCCCGGCCGGCTAGCGGGACAAGAGACCCAGTACTTC. This codes for CASSSPGRLAGQETQYF.